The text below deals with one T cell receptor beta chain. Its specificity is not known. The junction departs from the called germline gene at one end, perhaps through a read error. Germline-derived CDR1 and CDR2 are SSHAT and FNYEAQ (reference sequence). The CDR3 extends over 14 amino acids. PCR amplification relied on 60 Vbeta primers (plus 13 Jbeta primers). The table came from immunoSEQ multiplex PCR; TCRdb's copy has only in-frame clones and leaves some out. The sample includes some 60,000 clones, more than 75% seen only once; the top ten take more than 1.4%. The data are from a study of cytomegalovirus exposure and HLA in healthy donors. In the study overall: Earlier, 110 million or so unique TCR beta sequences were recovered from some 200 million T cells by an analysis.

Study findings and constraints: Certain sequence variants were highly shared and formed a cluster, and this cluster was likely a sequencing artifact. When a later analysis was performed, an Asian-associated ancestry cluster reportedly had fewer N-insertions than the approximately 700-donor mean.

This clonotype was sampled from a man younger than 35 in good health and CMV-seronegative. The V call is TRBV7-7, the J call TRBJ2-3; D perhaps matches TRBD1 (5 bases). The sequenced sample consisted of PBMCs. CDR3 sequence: CASSSLDSSDTQYF. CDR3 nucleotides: TGTGCTAGCAGCTCACTCGACAGCTCGGATACGCAGTATTTT.